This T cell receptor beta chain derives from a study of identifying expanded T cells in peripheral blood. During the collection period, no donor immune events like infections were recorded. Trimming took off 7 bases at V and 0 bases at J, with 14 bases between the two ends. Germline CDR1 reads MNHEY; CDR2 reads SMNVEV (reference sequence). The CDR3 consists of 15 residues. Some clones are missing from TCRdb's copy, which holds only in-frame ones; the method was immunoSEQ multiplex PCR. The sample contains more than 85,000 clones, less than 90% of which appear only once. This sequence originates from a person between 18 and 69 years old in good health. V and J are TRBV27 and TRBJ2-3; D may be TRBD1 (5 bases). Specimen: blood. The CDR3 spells CASKPGYKSTDTQYF. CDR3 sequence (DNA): TGTGCCAGCAAACCAGGGTACAAGAGCACAGATACGCAGTATTTT.